This paragraph reports one T cell receptor (beta chain). This sample is part of a study of regulatory T cells in long-lasting Graves disease. V was shortened by 1 base and J by 3 bases, with 13 bases between the two germline ends. Germline V gene data show CDR1 as SQVTM and CDR2 as ANQGSEA. This CDR3 is 15 amino acids long. Construction of the TCR beta libraries employed iRepertoire HTBI primers in conjunction with Arm-PCR of CDR3 regions. TCRdb re-analysed the multiplex PCR reads in MiXCR, keeping a single row per CDR3 protein. This table holds around 320,000 distinct CDR3 sequences, approximately 15% found once. Time point meaning: newly diagnosed GD, antithyroid drugs for less than 3 months. RNA isolated from PBMCs was used to make the TCR library. This sample also appeared in a second study, on T cells in Graves' hyperthyroidism and ophthalmopathy. That investigation notes: Ophthalmopathy could be told apart from stable hyperthyroidism with a 13 V-J model.

The sequences come from peripheral blood mononuclear cells (PBMCs), collected at new diagnosis, from a patient treated with antithyroid drugs. This chain uses TRBV29-1 with TRBJ2-1; D is perhaps TRBD1 (5 bases). The sequence came from a man aged 40-49 years with Graves disease. CDR3 protein: CSVEGGVIFYNEQFF. CDR3 in DNA: TGCAGCGTTGAAGGGGGCGTCATATTCTACAATGAGCAGTTCTTC.